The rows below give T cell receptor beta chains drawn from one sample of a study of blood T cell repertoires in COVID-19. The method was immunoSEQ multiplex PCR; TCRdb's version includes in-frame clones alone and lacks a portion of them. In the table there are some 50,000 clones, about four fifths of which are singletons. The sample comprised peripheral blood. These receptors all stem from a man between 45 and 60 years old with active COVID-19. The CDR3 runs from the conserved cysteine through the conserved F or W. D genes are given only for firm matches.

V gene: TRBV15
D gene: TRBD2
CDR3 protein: CATIRGTSGGTDTQYF

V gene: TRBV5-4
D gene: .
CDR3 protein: CASSLDRDHTEAFF

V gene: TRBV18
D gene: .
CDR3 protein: CASSPTESSYNEQFF

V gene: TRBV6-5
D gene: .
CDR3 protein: CASSSASGVQAEAFF

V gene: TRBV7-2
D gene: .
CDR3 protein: CASSFQGGVETQYF

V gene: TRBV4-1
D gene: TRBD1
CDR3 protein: CASSVEQGHPQYF

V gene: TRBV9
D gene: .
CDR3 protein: CASSPQVLQETQYF

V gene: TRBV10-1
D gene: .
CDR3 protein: CASSELGTAGGTQYF

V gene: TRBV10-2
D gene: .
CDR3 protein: CASTKQAGGNQPQHF

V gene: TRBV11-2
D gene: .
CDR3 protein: CASSLGAGDTIYF

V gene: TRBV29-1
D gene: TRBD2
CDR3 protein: CSVPPGLAGANQETQYF

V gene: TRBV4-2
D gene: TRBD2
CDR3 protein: CASSTGLAGSYEQYF

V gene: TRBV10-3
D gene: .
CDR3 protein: CAISVGADLYNEQFF

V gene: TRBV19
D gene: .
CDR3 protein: CASSSDSPYNSPLHF

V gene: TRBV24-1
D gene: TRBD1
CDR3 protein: CATSERTGEQYF

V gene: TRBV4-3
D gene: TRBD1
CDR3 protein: CASSQDRIGGHQPQHF

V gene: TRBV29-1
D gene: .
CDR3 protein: CSAQEGWDQPQHF

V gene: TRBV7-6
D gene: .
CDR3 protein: CASSLGVGEQYF

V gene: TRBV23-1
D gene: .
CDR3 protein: CASSPNSSGGQVSDTQYF

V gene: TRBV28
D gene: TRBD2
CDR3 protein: CASSPGTSGYEQYF

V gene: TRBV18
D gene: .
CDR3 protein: CATTGFLDNEQFF

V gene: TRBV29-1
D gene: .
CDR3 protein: CSVESAGGGTEAFF

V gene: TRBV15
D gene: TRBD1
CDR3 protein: CATSRTGGSYGYTF

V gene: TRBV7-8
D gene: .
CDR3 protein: CASSPREHNEQFF

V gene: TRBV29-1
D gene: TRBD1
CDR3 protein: CSAWDSSYEQYF

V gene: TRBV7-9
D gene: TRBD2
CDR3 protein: CASRLPSGGYNEQFF

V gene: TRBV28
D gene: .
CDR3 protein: CASSSAGLHNSPLHF

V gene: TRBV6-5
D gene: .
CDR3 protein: CASSVPAYQETQYF

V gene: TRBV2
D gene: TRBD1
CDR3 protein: CASRPGQATSPLHF

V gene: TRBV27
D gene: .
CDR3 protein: CASSLLGSSGQETQYF

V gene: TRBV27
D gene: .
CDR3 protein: CASSLGPGGRPLHF

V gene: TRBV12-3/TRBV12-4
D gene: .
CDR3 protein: CASSPLTGELFF

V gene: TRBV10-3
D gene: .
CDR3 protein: CAIFGGQSDTQYF

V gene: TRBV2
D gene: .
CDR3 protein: CASSGNAFAGDYGYTF

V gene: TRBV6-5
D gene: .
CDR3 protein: CASSRNQPQHF

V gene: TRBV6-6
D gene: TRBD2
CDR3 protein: CASSLAGGQETQYF

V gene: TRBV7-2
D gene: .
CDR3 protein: CASSEQTVPNTEAFF

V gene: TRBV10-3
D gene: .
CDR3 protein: CAISEGGVPGYEQYF

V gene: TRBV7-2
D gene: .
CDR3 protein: CASSLGIAEEAYEQYF

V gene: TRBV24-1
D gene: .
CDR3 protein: CATSDSPVATQYF

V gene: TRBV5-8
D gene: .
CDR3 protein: CASSLEGASYEQYF

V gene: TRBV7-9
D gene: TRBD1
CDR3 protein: CASSLAGTGNEKLFF